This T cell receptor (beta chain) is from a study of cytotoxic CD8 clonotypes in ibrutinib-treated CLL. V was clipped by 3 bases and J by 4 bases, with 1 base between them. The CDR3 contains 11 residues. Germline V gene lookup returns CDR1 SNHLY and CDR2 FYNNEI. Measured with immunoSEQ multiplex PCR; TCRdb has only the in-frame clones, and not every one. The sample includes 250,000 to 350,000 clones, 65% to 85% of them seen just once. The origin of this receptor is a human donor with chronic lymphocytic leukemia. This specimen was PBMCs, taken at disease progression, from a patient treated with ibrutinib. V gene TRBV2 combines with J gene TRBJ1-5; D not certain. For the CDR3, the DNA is TGTGCCAGCAGTGAGAATCAGCCCCAGCATTTT. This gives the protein CASSENQPQHF.